These 29 T cell receptor beta chains originate from one sample sequenced in a study of siplizumab effects on memory and regulatory T cells. Libraries were prepared by immunoSEQ multiplex PCR; TCRdb keeps only in-frame clonotypes and omits some of them. The data hold 70,000 to 90,000 clones, with around 90% observed a single time. The sequenced material came from CD4+ T cells sorted from blood. All receptors come from a human donor in good health.

In its sample, this clone was seen once. The chain employs TRBV7-3 and TRBJ2-2; 7 nucleotides match TRBD1. The CDR3 sequence is 16 residues long. Germline CDR1 and CDR2: SGHTA and FQGTGA. The V and J ends lost 1 base and 1 base, in that order; junction bases with no gene match: 3. The chain's CDR3 is CASSLIGTVNTGELFF. CDR3 DNA sequence: TGTGCCAGCAGCTTAATCGGGACAGTGAACACCGGGGAGCTGTTTTTT.

This clone has a single count. J is TRBJ1-1 and V is TRBV11-2; 7 nucleotides agree with TRBD1. The length of the CDR3 is 14 residues. V lost 4 bases and J lost 3; bases outside the gene matches: 5. CDR1 is SGHAT, CDR2 FQNNGV, per germline. In DNA, the CDR3 is TGTGCCAGCAGCTGGGACAGATACCACACTGAAGCTTTCTTT. This translates into CASSWDRYHTEAFF.

V is TRBV7-3 and J is TRBJ2-6; maybe TRBD2 (8 bases). Germline V CDR1 and CDR2: SGHTA, FQGTGA. The CDR3 is 19 amino acids. Trimming cost V 5 bases and J 0 bases, with 20 bases left between them. In DNA, the CDR3 is TGTGCCAGCAGCCCACCGGGAGGGGGCCCGAGCTCTGGGGCCAACGTCCTGACTTTC. Its protein product is CASSPPGGGPSSGANVLTF.

The rearrangement links TRBV6-1 to TRBJ1-3, with D possibly TRBD1 on 5 matching bases. CDR1 is MNHNS and CDR2 is SASEGT in the germline V gene. V was trimmed by 2 bases and J by 4 bases, leaving 15 bases between them. The CDR3 has 16 residues. The chain's CDR3 is CASSERNKGYGNTIYF. In DNA form, the CDR3 reads TGTGCCAGCAGTGAACGAAACAAGGGGTACGGAAACACCATATATTTT.

The rearrangement joins TRBV19 to TRBJ1-2; perhaps TRBD1 as D (5 bases). Trimming removed 9 bases at V and 4 bases at J, with 21 bases between. Germline-derived CDR1 and CDR2 are LNHDA and SQIVND (reference sequence). CDR3 size: 15 residues. In nucleotides, the CDR3 is TGTGCCAGACACCCTTTTTGGGGGTGCGTCTATGGCTACACCTTC. Translated, it gives CARHPFWGCVYGYTF.

The V call is TRBV11-3, the J call TRBJ2-3, with 10 bases matching TRBD2. J lost 2 bases, V lost 5 bases, and 7 bases had no gene match. CDR3 length: 16 amino acids. In germline, CDR1 is SGHNT, CDR2 YENEEA. CDR3 region: CASSERTSGHTDTQYF. In nucleotides, the CDR3 is TGTGCCAGCAGCGAGAGGACTAGCGGACACACAGATACGCAGTATTTT.

This sequence joins TRBV30 and TRBJ1-3; D not certain. The germline V and J ends were trimmed by 3 bases and 0 bases, with 12 bases remaining between them. CDR1 is GTSNPN, CDR2 SVGIG, per germline (reference sequence). The CDR3 length is 15 residues. The CDR3, as DNA: TGTGCCTGGAGCAGAAGATCTTACTCTGGAAACACCATATATTTT. Its translation is CAWSRRSYSGNTIYF.

DNA of the CDR3: TGCGCCAGCAGCCGCATACTAGCGGGCACCTACGAGCAGTACTTC. Its translation: CASSRILAGTYEQYF. This sequence joins TRBV4-1 and TRBJ2-7, with 9 bases lining up with TRBD2. V shed 4 bases and J 2 bases; nucleotides not matched to a gene: 6. This CDR3 spans 15 amino acids. Per the germline V gene, CDR1 is MGHRA and CDR2 is YSYEKL.

CDR3 in DNA: TGTGCCAGCAGGCGAGGTATGGCCACAGATACGCAGTATTTT. Translating it yields CASRRGMATDTQYF. This chain links TRBV5-8 with TRBJ2-3; D gene ambiguous. V lost 5 bases to trimming and J lost 2 bases, with 12 bases between them. Germline V gene data show CDR1 as SGHTS and CDR2 as YDEGEE. The CDR3 consists of 14 residues.

A single count supports this clone. The chain recombines TRBV4-3 with TRBJ2-6, with D perhaps TRBD1 (6 bases). The germline CDR1 and CDR2 sequences are LGHNA and YSLEER. The CDR3 is 19 residues long. The V end was cut by 0 bases, the J end by 0 bases, with 15 bases between. CDR3 in DNA: TGCGCCAGCAGCCAAGAGACAGGATCCTCCCTCTCTGGGGCCAACGTCCTGACTTTC. Translation: CASSQETGSSLSGANVLTF.

For this clone: Other nucleotide sequences from this sample produce the same CDR3. The rearrangement joins TRBV18 to TRBJ1-1; D not certain. The CDR3 covers 13 residues. Trimming removed 1 base from V and 1 base from J, with 4 bases in between. Germline V gene sequence: CDR1 KGHSH, CDR2 LQKENI. The CDR3 region has the DNA TGTGCCAGCTCACCACAGGGGAACACTGAAGCTTTCTTT. Its protein is CASSPQGNTEAFF. Full variable domain (rest looked up from reference TRBV18 and TRBJ1-1): NAGVMQNPRHLVRRRGQEARLRCSPMKGHSHVYWYRQLPEEGLKFMVYLQKENIIDESGMPKERFSAEFPKEGPSILRIQQVVRGDSAAYFCASSPQGNTEAFFGQGTRLTVV.

The chain uses TRBV18 and TRBJ2-1, with TRBD1 identical over 7 bases. Germline CDR1 is KGHSH and CDR2 is LQKENI. The V gene end was trimmed by 6 bases and the J gene end by 4 bases; junction bases not matched to a gene: 6. CDR3 length: 14 amino acids. The CDR3 reads CASSRQGRYNEQFF. The CDR3 coding sequence is TGTGCCAGCTCGCGACAGGGTCGATACAATGAGCAGTTCTTC.

This chain connects TRBV25-1 to TRBJ1-1; D is unresolved. Trimming shortened V by 6 bases and J by 1 base, and 9 bases separated the two germline ends. Germline V gene sequence: CDR1 MGHDK, CDR2 SYGVNS. There are 13 residues in the CDR3. CDR3 coding DNA: TGTGCCAGCAGGGACGCAGGGAACACTGAAGCTTTCTTT. The encoded protein is CASRDAGNTEAFF. The entire variable domain, with the rest obtained from reference TRBV25-1 and TRBJ1-1, is as follows: EADIYQTPRYLVIGTGKKITLECSQTMGHDKMYWYQQDPGMELHLIHYSYGVNSTEKGDLSSESTVSRIRTEHFPLTLESARPSHTSQYLCASRDAGNTEAFFGQGTRLTVV.

This clone was counted a single time. The V call is TRBV10-1, the J call TRBJ2-5, with D unclear. The CDR3 runs 13 residues. Germline V gene lookup returns CDR1 WNHNN and CDR2 SYGVQD (reference sequence). V shed 2 bases and J shed 7 bases, with 11 bases lying between them. CDR3 protein: CASSEGIDVTQYF. Here the CDR3 DNA reads TGCGCCAGCAGTGAGGGAATCGACGTGACCCAGTACTTC.

This chain connects TRBV30 to TRBJ2-6, with 10 bases lining up with TRBD1. This CDR3 region has 18 residues. V gave up 2 bases and J gave up 4 bases; unmatched junction bases: 11. Germline V CDR1 and CDR2: GTSNPN, SVGIG (reference sequence). This CDR3 is CAWSPRQGANFGANVLTF. The CDR3 bases are TGTGCCTGGAGTCCCCGACAGGGGGCGAACTTCGGGGCCAACGTCCTGACTTTC.

The chain employs TRBV28 and TRBJ2-1; 7 nucleotides align to TRBD2. The CDR3 contains 14 residues. CDR1 MDHEN and CDR2 SYDVKM come from the germline V gene. The J segment lost 6 bases and the V segment lost 2 bases, leaving 4 bases of the junction unmatched. CDR3 nucleotide sequence: TGTGCCAGCAGTTTAGGCGGGAGATCCAATGAGCAGTTCTTC. Translated, it gives CASSLGGRSNEQFF.

V usage is TRBV14 and J usage is TRBJ2-7, with D tentatively TRBD2 (5 bases). CDR1 SGHDN and CDR2 FVKESK come from the germline V gene. The CDR3 extends over 12 amino acids. V was trimmed by 3 bases and J by 8 bases, leaving 11 bases between them. Here the CDR3 DNA reads TGTGCCAGCAGCCATGTTGGGGAGAAGCAGTACTTC. Protein: CASSHVGEKQYF.

This clone was found once. This sequence joins TRBV7-9 and TRBJ2-1; 9 nucleotides agree with TRBD2. V shed 3 bases and J 8 bases; nucleotides not matched to a gene: 8. The germline V gene has CDR1 SEHNR and CDR2 FQNEAQ (reference sequence). The CDR3 runs 15 residues. This chain's CDR3 is CASSFGGRASDEQFF. The CDR3 DNA sequence: TGTGCCAGCAGCTTTGGCGGGAGGGCCTCGGATGAGCAGTTCTTC.

The chain employs TRBV19 and TRBJ2-3, with D unclear. Per the germline V gene, CDR1 is LNHDA and CDR2 is SQIVND (reference sequence). Trimming took off 4 bases at V and 5 bases at J, with 25 bases between the two ends. The CDR3 has 18 residues. CDR3 sequence (DNA): TGTGCCAGTAGTACCTCCTCCTCAACCCGGACCCGTGAAGATACGCAGTATTTT. Encoded protein: CASSTSSSTRTREDTQYF.

This chain links TRBV7-9 with TRBJ1-6; D not resolved. CDR1 is SEHNR, CDR2 FQNEAQ, per germline (reference sequence). V dropped 1 base and J dropped 7 bases, with 8 bases sitting between them. This CDR3 comprises 14 residues. The CDR3 loop is CASSLVALNSPLHF. The CDR3 coding sequence is TGTGCCAGCAGCTTAGTGGCTTTGAATTCACCCCTCCACTTT.

Worth noting for this clone: The sample contains more than one DNA sequence encoding this CDR3. The chain employs TRBV7-9 and TRBJ2-1; D might be TRBD2 (5 bases). Looked up from germline, CDR1 is SEHNR and CDR2 is FQNEAQ (reference sequence). V was pared by 1 base and J by 5 bases, with 15 bases between. This CDR3 contains 16 residues. The CDR3: CASSLGGRGEDNEQFF. In nucleotides, the CDR3 is TGTGCCAGCAGCTTAGGGGGTCGGGGAGAGGACAATGAGCAGTTCTTC.

This clone was picked up one time. The chain couples TRBV11-2 to TRBJ2-7; D possibly corresponds to TRBD2 (6 bases). The CDR3 sequence is 13 residues long. Trimming removed 5 bases from V and 6 bases from J, with 14 bases in between. Germline-derived CDR1 and CDR2 are SGHAT and FQNNGV. The CDR3 DNA follows: TGTGCCAGCAGCATCAGTCGGGACTTCGAGCAGTACTTC. Translation: CASSISRDFEQYF.

The rearrangement joins TRBV18 to TRBJ2-5; no firm D call. Trimming removed 0 bases from V and 4 bases from J, with 12 bases in between. The CDR3 loop spans 15 amino acids. Germline V CDR1 and CDR2: KGHSH, LQKENI. The CDR3 bases are TGTGCCAGCTCACCACCTACTGTTACCGGAGAGACCCAGTACTTC. This gives the protein CASSPPTVTGETQYF.

The genes are TRBV27 and TRBJ2-1, with 13 positions matching TRBD2. In germline, CDR1 is MNHEY, CDR2 SMNVEV (reference sequence). There are 15 residues in the CDR3. V trimming: 5 bases; J trimming: 9 bases; junction bases outside the gene matches: 7. The CDR3 region has the DNA TGTGCCAGCAGTGAACGGACTAGCGGGAGCACTGAGCAGTTCTTC. Protein product: CASSERTSGSTEQFF.

This clone was counted once. This rearrangement joins TRBV10-2 to TRBJ1-6; 10 bases are shared with TRBD1. V shed 2 bases and J 7 bases; nucleotides not matched to a gene: 2. The CDR3 covers 15 residues. Germline V gene data show CDR1 as WSHSY and CDR2 as SAAADI. CDR3 bases: TGCGCCAGCAGTGAGACGGGACAGGGGAATTCACCCCTCCACTTT. Encoded protein: CASSETGQGNSPLHF.

V usage is TRBV6-1 and J usage is TRBJ2-1; no clear D gene. V gave up 6 bases and J gave up 7 bases, with 16 bases separating them. The germline gives CDR1 MNHNS, CDR2 SASEGT. The CDR3 is 14 amino acids. The CDR3 nucleotides are TGTGCCAGCAGCCCCCCCGGTCCAACTAATGAGCAGTTCTTC. Its protein is CASSPPGPTNEQFF.

J is TRBJ1-2 and V is TRBV19; maybe TRBD1 (5 bases). V lost 4 bases to trimming and J lost 6 bases, with 18 bases between them. Germline-derived CDR1 and CDR2 are LNHDA and SQIVND (reference sequence). CDR3 size: 15 residues. CDR3 sequence reads: CASSNLEGNRNGYTF. The CDR3 coding sequence is TGTGCCAGTAGTAATCTGGAGGGGAATAGAAATGGCTACACCTTC.

V gene TRBV5-6 combines with J gene TRBJ1-5; 7 nucleotides match TRBD1. The CDR3 is 15 residues long. The germline V gene encodes CDR1 SGHDT and CDR2 YYEEEE. V shed 1 base, J shed 3 bases, and the junction held 4 bases outside the gene matches. The DNA for the CDR3 is TGTGCCAGCAGCTTGCGACAGGGTAACAATCAGCCCCAGCATTTT. This encodes CASSLRQGNNQPQHF.

V and J are TRBV5-4 and TRBJ1-5; D call uncertain. Germline-derived CDR1 and CDR2 are SGHNT and YYREEE (reference sequence). This CDR3 is 13 amino acids long. V was cut by 0 bases and J by 7 bases, with 8 bases left in between. Written as DNA, the CDR3 is TGTGCCAGCAGCTTGGAAGGAGGCCAGCCCCAGCATTTT. This codes for CASSLEGGQPQHF.